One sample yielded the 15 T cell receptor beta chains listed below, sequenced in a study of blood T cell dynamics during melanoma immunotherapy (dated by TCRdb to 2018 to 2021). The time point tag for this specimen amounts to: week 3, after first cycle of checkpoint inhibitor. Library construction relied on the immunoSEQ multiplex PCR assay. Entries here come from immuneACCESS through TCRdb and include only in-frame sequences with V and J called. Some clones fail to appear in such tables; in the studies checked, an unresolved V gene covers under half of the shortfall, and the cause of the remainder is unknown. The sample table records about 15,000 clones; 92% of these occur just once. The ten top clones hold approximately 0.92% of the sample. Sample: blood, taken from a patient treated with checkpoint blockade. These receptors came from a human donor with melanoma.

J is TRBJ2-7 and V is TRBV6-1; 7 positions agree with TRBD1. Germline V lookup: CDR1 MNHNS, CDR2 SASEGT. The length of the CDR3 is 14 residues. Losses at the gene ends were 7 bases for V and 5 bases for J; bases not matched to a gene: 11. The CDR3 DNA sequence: TGTGCCAGCATACGGGGCGACAGGGCCCACGAGCAGTACTTC. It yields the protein CASIRGDRAHEQYF.

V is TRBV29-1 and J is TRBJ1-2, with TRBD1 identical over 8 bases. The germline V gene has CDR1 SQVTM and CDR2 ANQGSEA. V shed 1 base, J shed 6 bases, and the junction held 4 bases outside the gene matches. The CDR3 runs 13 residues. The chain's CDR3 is CSVEGQGWHGYTF. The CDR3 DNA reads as TGCAGCGTTGAAGGACAGGGGTGGCATGGCTACACCTTC.

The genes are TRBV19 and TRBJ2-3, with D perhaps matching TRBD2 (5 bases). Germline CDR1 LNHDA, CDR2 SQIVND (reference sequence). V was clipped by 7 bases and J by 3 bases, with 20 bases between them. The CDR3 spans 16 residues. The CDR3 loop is CASTEAGPRGTDTQYF. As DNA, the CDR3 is TGTGCCAGTACCGAGGCGGGCCCGCGAGGGACAGATACGCAGTATTTT.

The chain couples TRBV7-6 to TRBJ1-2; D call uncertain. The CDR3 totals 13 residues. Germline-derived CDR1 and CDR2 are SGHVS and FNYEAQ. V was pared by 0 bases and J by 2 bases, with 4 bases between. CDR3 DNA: TGTGCCAGCAGCTTAGCCAGGAACTATGGCTACACCTTC. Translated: CASSLARNYGYTF. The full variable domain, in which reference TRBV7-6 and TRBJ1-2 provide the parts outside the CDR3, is GAGVSQSPRYKVTKRGQDVALRCDPISGHVSLYWYRQALGQGPEFLTYFNYEAQQDKSGLPNDRFSAERPEGSISTLTIQRTEQRDSAMYRCASSLARNYGYTFGSGTRLTVV.

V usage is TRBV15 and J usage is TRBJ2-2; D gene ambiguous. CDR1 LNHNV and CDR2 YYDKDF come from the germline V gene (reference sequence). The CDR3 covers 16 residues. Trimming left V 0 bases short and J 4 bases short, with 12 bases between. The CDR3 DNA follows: TGTGCCACCAGCAGAGATCGCGGCAGGACCACCGGGGAGCTGTTTTTT. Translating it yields CATSRDRGRTTGELFF.

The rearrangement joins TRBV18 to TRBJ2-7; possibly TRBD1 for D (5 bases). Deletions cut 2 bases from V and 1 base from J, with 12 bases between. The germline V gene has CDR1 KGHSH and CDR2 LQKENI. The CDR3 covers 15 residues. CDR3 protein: CASSPEGVGSYEQYF. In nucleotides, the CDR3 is TGTGCCAGCTCACCAGAAGGGGTGGGTTCCTACGAGCAGTACTTC. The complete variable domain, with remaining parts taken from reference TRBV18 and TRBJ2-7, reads NAGVMQNPRHLVRRRGQEARLRCSPMKGHSHVYWYRQLPEEGLKFMVYLQKENIIDESGMPKERFSAEFPKEGPSILRIQQVVRGDSAAYFCASSPEGVGSYEQYFGPGTRLTVT.

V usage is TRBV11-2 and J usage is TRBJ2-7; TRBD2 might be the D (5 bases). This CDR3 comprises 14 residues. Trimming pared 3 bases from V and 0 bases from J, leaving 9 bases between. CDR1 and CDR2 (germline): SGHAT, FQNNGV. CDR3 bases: TGTGCCAGCAGCTTTAACGGGAACTCCTACGAGCAGTACTTC. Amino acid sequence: CASSFNGNSYEQYF.

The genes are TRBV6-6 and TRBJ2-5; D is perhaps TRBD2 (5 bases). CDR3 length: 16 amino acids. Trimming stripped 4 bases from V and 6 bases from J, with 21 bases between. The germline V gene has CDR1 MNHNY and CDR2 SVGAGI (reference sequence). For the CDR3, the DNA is TGTGCCAGCAGTTCATTTGGTGGGCAGGCGGGTCAGACCCAGTACTTC. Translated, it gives CASSSFGGQAGQTQYF.

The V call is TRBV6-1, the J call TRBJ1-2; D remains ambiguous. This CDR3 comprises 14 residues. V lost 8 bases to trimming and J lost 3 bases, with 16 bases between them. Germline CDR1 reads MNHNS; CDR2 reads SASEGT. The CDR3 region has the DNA TGTGCCAGCCGGGTGACGCAAACAGACTATGGCTACACCTTC. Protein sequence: CASRVTQTDYGYTF.

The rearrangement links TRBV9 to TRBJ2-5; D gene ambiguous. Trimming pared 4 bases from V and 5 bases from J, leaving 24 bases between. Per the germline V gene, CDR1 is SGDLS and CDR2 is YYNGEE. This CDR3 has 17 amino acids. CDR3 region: CASSSRLTLGVGETQYF. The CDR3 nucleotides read TGTGCCAGCAGCTCCCGACTCACCCTAGGAGTAGGGGAGACCCAGTACTTC. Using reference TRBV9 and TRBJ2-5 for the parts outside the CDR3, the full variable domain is DSGVTQTPKHLITATGQRVTLRCSPRSGDLSVYWYQQSLDQGLQFLIQYYNGEERAKGNILERFSAQQFPDLHSELNLSSLELGDSALYFCASSSRLTLGVGETQYFGPGTRLLVL.

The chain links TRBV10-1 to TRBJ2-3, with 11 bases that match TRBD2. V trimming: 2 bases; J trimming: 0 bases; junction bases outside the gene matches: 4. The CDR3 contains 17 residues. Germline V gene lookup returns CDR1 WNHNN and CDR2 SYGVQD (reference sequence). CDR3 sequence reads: CASSEGLAGRSTDTQYF. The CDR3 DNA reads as TGCGCCAGCAGTGAGGGACTAGCGGGTCGTAGCACAGATACGCAGTATTTT.

This CDR3 reads CASSVLSRGEWNEQFF. CDR3 DNA: TGCGCCAGCAGTGTTCTTTCCCGCGGGGAGTGGAATGAGCAGTTCTTC. The chain couples TRBV10-2 to TRBJ2-1; maybe TRBD2 (6 bases). CDR1 and CDR2 from the germline V gene are WSHSY and SAAADI. This CDR3 contains 16 residues. Trimming stripped 4 bases from V and 7 bases from J, with 20 bases between.

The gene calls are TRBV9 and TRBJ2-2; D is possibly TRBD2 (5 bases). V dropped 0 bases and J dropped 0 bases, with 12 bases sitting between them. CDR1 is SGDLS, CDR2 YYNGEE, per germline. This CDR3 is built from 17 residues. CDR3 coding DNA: TGTGCCAGCAGCGTAGGGGAGAGGAGTACGAACACCGGGGAGCTGTTTTTT. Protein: CASSVGERSTNTGELFF.

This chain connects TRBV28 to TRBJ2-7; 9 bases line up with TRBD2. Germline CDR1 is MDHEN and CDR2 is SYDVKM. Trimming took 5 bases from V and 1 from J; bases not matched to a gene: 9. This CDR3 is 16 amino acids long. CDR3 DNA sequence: TGTGCCAGCAGTCCATGGAGTAGCGGGGGATCCTACGAGCAGTACTTC. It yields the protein CASSPWSSGGSYEQYF.

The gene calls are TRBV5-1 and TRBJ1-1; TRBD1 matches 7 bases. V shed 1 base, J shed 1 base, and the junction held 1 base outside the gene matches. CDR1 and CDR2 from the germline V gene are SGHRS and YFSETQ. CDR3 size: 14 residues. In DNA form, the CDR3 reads TGCGCCAGCAGCTTGACAGGGGCGAACACTGAAGCTTTCTTT. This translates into CASSLTGANTEAFF.